The sequence of this T cell receptor beta chain was determined in a study of identical twins listed by TCRdb under 2016. Notes on the research overall: To test whether fetal clonotypes persist, this study deep-sequenced TCR alpha and beta repertoires from monozygotic twins, from unrelated adults of various ages, and from cord blood. Replicate twin experiments were performed at different times using different library preparation protocols to rule out contamination.

Regarding this clonotype: Its antigen specificity is not known. The input lacks base qualities; no much larger clone sits a single base away.

Receptor libraries were prepared by 5' RACE. Reads for this sample came from an Illumina HiSeq 2000. Template switching introduced a universal primer binding site; the final cDNA contained a unique molecular identifier, enabling accurate counting of TCR cDNA molecules. First-strand cDNA for TCR alpha and beta chains was synthesized from specific primers in the conserved constant-segment region. To control for contamination, each cDNA library was double barcoded with a SMART-Mk sample barcode plus Illumina barcodes. TruSeq adapter sequences along with Illumina sample barcodes were introduced in two successive PCR steps. The TCR alpha and beta cDNA libraries were sequenced on the Illumina HiSeq platform using custom primers. The original pipeline was this. Unique molecular identifiers were extracted from raw reads with MiGEC, and CDR3 positions were determined with MiXCR. For each individual, recombination models were inferred using an EM algorithm with the repgenHMM and IGoR tools. Shared clonotypes were analyzed with the tcR package in R, and sharing was normalized by the product of cloneset sizes. Out-of-frame nonproductive sequences were analyzed to study raw recombination free of thymic and clonal selection effects. Clones were called with MiXCR by TCRdb after fastp trimmed the public reads at Q25, and only in-frame beta chains were retained. Rows merge per CDR3 protein into single entries with the most common DNA and genes. In this record, the V and J calls reflect TCRdb's handling and not the investigators' own analysis. This sample gives 550,000 to 700,000 distinct CDR3 sequences in total; 21% of them show up just once. The top ten constitute 4% to 5.5% of the sample.

Every donor in the study was a healthy Caucasian. Three pairs of female monozygotic twins, all aged about 18 to 29 years, were included in the twin cohort. RNA for TCR libraries was isolated from peripheral blood mononuclear cells. According to the germline V gene, CDR1 reads SGHVS and CDR2 reads FNYEAQ. Relative to germline, V is missing 8 bases and J is missing 0 bases, with 8 bases of the junction outside any gene match. The CDR3, from cysteine to phenylalanine, totals 15 residues. Kept here is only the CDR3 DNA, which spans 45 bases and is read in frame from base 1. Paper-wide results and their limitations: Zero-insertion analyses could be partly confounded by invariant T cells such as MAIT and iNKT, although diverse VJ usage argued against such confounding for most clonotypes. Because the same donors could not be followed over many years, the conclusions relied on cross-sectional statistical analysis. Compared with coincidental sharing between unrelated individuals, an excess of low generation-probability sequences was observed among out-of-frame TCR alpha sequences shared between twins. Fewer insertions were carried by abundant cord blood beta clonotypes, a similar but weaker trend appeared in young adult naive repertoires, and no such trend appeared in memory repertoires. In monozygotic twins, recombination models systematically underestimated out-of-frame TCR alpha sharing, but the models matched the sharing seen between unrelated individuals. The excess sharing between twins in beta out-of-frame sequences was weaker because fewer shared sequences reduced the signal-to-noise ratio.

The sample was also reused in another study, on T cells expressing NK-cell markers. The second source states: About eight donors provided sorted CD3+CD56+NKG2C+, CD3+CD56+NKG2C- and CD3+CD56-NKG2C+ T-cell subsets, whose TCR beta-chain repertoires were profiled. Among the eight sequenced donors, only one was HCMV-seronegative, while the other seven were HCMV-seropositive. To restrict sorting to alphabetaTCR-expressing T cells, an anti-gammadeltaTCR antibody was added in several experiments. For six donors, the dominant CD3+CD56+NKG2C+ clonotypes were among the top 10 CD8+ clonotypes and accounted for roughly 1.0-8% of CD8+ T cells. Those dominant clonotypes were again the most abundant among CD3+CD56-NKG2C+ cells in a handful of donors, at 28.3-60.1%. It remained unclear whether the expanded NKG2C-expressing T cell clones were specific for HCMV antigens. The study sequenced eight donors, all healthy volunteers chosen at random: three men and five women. To determine HCMV serostatus, a commercial ELISA kit was used to detect HCMV-specific IgG in serum. Bulk peripheral blood T-cell repertoires were additionally sequenced from unsorted PBMC for several donors. MIGEC was used to demultiplex reads and group reads by UMI, and MiTCR was used to assemble and quantify clonotypes. To remove erroneous sequences, TCR cDNA sequences were retained only when supported by two or more reads. The tcR package was used for downstream repertoire analysis, with clonotypes matched between fractions based on CDR3 nucleotide sequence plus V segment. VDJmatch was used to annotate antigen specificity against VDJdb, with one amino acid substitution in CDR3 permitted.

Specimen: PBMCs. Rearrangement joined TRBV7-6 to TRBJ2-7; 9 central nucleotides agree with TRBD1. The TCR was taken from a woman younger than 30 in good health. CDR3 reads: CASRSGTGSSYEQYF. At the DNA level, the sequence is TGTGCCAGCCGCTCCGGGACAGGGAGCTCCTACGAGCAGTACTTC. The CDR3 plus the reference TRBV7-6 and TRBJ2-7 genes for the other parts give the full variable domain: GAGVSQSPRYKVTKRGQDVALRCDPISGHVSLYWYRQALGQGPEFLTYFNYEAQQDKSGLPNDRFSAERPEGSISTLTIQRTEQRDSAMYRCASRSGTGSSYEQYFGPGTRLTVT.